This TCR beta chain appears in the sequencing data of a study of PD-1 blockade in mismatch repair-deficient tumors. Profiling relied on immunoSEQ multiplex PCR, and the TCRdb table lists in-frame clones only, not all of them. The repertoire has about 60,000 clones, approximately 90% of them found once; the top ten carry around 13%. As concerns this clone: Its antigen is not identified.

Study observations and caveats: Rapid post-treatment expansion, then contraction, generally preceding radiologic response, marked tumor-resident clones.

This CDR3 has 14 residues. Germline CDR1 SGHDN, CDR2 FVKESK. V dropped 5 bases and J dropped 4 bases, with 14 bases sitting between them. The sequencing here drew on peripheral blood, taken 52 weeks after starting pembrolizumab. This rearrangement joins TRBV14 to TRBJ1-1; a weak D match, TRBD1 (6 bases). The receptor's source is an adult with mismatch repair-deficient cancer. The CDR3 spells CASSENRVGTEAFF. The DNA of the CDR3 is TGTGCCAGCAGCGAAAACAGGGTCGGCACTGAAGCTTTCTTT.